These 19 T cell receptor beta chains share one sample of origin, sequenced in a study of long-term antiretroviral therapy in people with HIV. The assay, immunoSEQ v3.0, was run at survey level. Clones were sequenced by immunoSEQ multiplex PCR, and TCRdb holds only the in-frame ones, with some missing. The sample carries about 23,000 clones, roughly 88% recorded once. Specimen: unsorted PBMCs, collected about 4.1 years after starting antiretroviral therapy. The receptor set was obtained from a man aged 25-45 years with HIV.

The chain recombines TRBV7-9 with TRBJ1-2; D not resolved. With 5 bases removed from V and 2 bases from J, the gap between germline ends came to 6 bases. This CDR3 has 12 amino acids. Germline CDR1 SEHNR, CDR2 FQNEAQ (reference sequence). CDR3 DNA: TGTGCCAGCAGCGCCGAGAACTATGGCTACACCTTC. It yields the protein CASSAENYGYTF.

V is TRBV7-8 and J is TRBJ1-2; a possible D gene is TRBD1 (5 bases). This CDR3 has 12 residues. V was pared by 3 bases and J by 10 bases, with 12 bases between. The germline gives CDR1 SGHVS, CDR2 FQNEAQ. The DNA for the CDR3 is TGTGCCAGCAGCTTGGAGGTACAGGACTACACCTTC. Translating it yields CASSLEVQDYTF.

The chain employs TRBV5-1 and TRBJ2-7, with 10 bases matching TRBD2. The V and J ends lost 4 bases and 5 bases, in that order; junction bases with no gene match: 6. The CDR3 spans 14 residues. From germline, CDR1 is SGHRS and CDR2 YFSETQ. The CDR3 DNA reads TGCGCCAGCAGCCCACTAGCGGGATGGGACGAGCAGTACTTC. Its protein is CASSPLAGWDEQYF.

The chain carries TRBV14 and TRBJ1-1; TRBD1 might be the D (6 bases). The V and J ends lost 0 bases and 11 bases respectively, with 10 bases between them. CDR3 length equals 12 residues. Germline CDR1 reads SGHDN; CDR2 reads FVKESK. The CDR3 loop is CASSQDNRAAFF. CDR3 DNA: TGTGCCAGCAGCCAAGATAACAGGGCTGCTTTCTTT.

The V gene is TRBV9, the J gene TRBJ2-2, with D perhaps TRBD2 (6 bases). The CDR3 loop spans 15 amino acids. Germline CDR1 SGDLS, CDR2 YYNGEE. Deletions cut 3 bases from V and 0 bases from J, with 9 bases between. CDR3 in DNA: TGTGCCAGCAGCGGGGGGGAACCGAACACCGGGGAGCTGTTTTTT. Protein: CASSGGEPNTGELFF.

The chain recombines TRBV7-6 with TRBJ2-1; 12 nucleotides line up with TRBD2. Germline assignment: CDR1 SGHVS and CDR2 FNYEAQ. The CDR3 is 18 amino acids. The trim removed 4 bases at V and 4 bases at J, leaving 11 bases unmatched. The CDR3: CASSSHQGTSGLYNEQFF. As DNA, the CDR3 is TGTGCCAGCAGCTCCCACCAAGGGACTAGCGGGCTTTACAATGAGCAGTTCTTC.

This sequence joins TRBV30 and TRBJ1-2; TRBD1 agrees at 9 bases. Germline-derived CDR1 and CDR2 are GTSNPN and SVGIG (reference sequence). The CDR3 consists of 15 residues. V lost 2 bases, J lost 4 bases, and 8 bases stayed unmatched. The CDR3 loop reads CAWSRGTGRSYGYTF. As DNA, the CDR3 is TGTGCCTGGAGTCGGGGGACAGGGAGATCCTATGGCTACACCTTC.

The gene calls are TRBV4-3 and TRBJ2-7; no clear D. CDR1 LGHNA and CDR2 YSLEER come from the germline V gene. Trimming cost V 1 base and J 3 bases, with 7 bases left between them. The CDR3 length is 13 residues. Written as DNA, the CDR3 is TGCGCCAGCAGCCAAGCATCCGGCTACGAGCAGTACTTC. As protein: CASSQASGYEQYF.

The V call is TRBV19, the J call TRBJ2-7; TRBD1 matches at 8 bases. Germline V gene sequence: CDR1 LNHDA, CDR2 SQIVND (reference sequence). CDR3 size: 16 residues. J lost 6 bases, V lost 7 bases, and 17 bases had no gene match. CDR3 DNA sequence: TGTGCCAGTAAGGCTATAGGACAGGGAGATGTTGGCGAGCAGTACTTC. It translates to CASKAIGQGDVGEQYF.

The chain has TRBV4-1 and TRBJ2-7; the match to TRBD1 covers 7 bases. Trimming cost V 0 bases and J 9 bases; bases outside gene matches: 5. The CDR3 covers 13 residues. CDR1 and CDR2 (germline): MGHRA, YSYEKL. CDR3 residues: CASSQDTGVRQYF. For the CDR3, the DNA is TGCGCCAGCAGCCAAGACACAGGGGTGAGGCAGTACTTC.

The chain employs TRBV11-2 and TRBJ2-5; D is perhaps TRBD2 (6 bases). Trimming removed 4 bases from V and 4 bases from J, with 13 bases in between. The CDR3 runs 14 residues. Germline CDR1 is SGHAT and CDR2 is FQNNGV. Here the CDR3 DNA reads TGTGCCAGCAGCTCCGGCTGGAGGGGAGAGACCCAGTACTTC. Translated, it gives CASSSGWRGETQYF.

The gene calls are TRBV7-9 and TRBJ2-4; unclear D gene. The CDR3 covers 15 residues. V lost 1 base to trimming and J lost 6 bases, with 13 bases between them. CDR1 and CDR2 from the germline V gene are SEHNR and FQNEAQ (reference sequence). CDR3 bases: TGTGCCAGCAGCTTAGTACGCGACGTCGGAAACATTCAGTACTTC. It is translated as CASSLVRDVGNIQYF. The variable domain in full, completed from reference TRBV7-9 and TRBJ2-4, reads DTGVSQNPRHKITKRGQNVTFRCDPISEHNRLYWYRQTLGQGPEFLTYFQNEAQLEKSRLLSDRFSAERPKGSFSTLEIQRTEQGDSAMYLCASSLVRDVGNIQYFGAGTRLSVL.

This chain links TRBV19 with TRBJ1-2; no clear D gene. V was pared by 5 bases and J by 4 bases, with 11 bases between. This CDR3 contains 13 residues. The germline gives CDR1 LNHDA, CDR2 SQIVND (reference sequence). The DNA of the CDR3 is TGTGCCAGTAGTGCAGGACCAACCTATGGCTACACCTTC. Protein product: CASSAGPTYGYTF.

V gene TRBV4-1 combines with J gene TRBJ1-4; possibly TRBD1 for D (6 bases). Per the germline V gene, CDR1 is MGHRA and CDR2 is YSYEKL. Trimming took off 6 bases at V and 6 bases at J, with 20 bases between the two ends. CDR3 length equals 16 residues. The DNA of the CDR3 is TGCGCCAGCAGACAGGCTACGGGACCAGGGGATGAAAAACTGTTTTTT. Protein: CASRQATGPGDEKLFF.

In this sample, this clone is medium-sized. This sequence joins TRBV9 and TRBJ2-7; possibly TRBD2 for D (6 bases). CDR1 and CDR2 from the germline V gene are SGDLS and YYNGEE. There are 10 residues in the CDR3. V lost 7 bases and J lost 6, with 8 bases in between. The DNA of the CDR3 is TGTGCCAGCGGGGGAGGCGAGCAGTACTTC. Protein sequence: CASGGGEQYF. Combining the CDR3 with reference TRBV9 and TRBJ2-7 gives the whole variable domain DSGVTQTPKHLITATGQRVTLRCSPRSGDLSVYWYQQSLDQGLQFLIQYYNGEERAKGNILERFSAQQFPDLHSELNLSSLELGDSALYFCASGGGEQYFGPGTRLTVT.

The chain couples TRBV2 to TRBJ1-5; D is possibly TRBD1 (5 bases). CDR1 and CDR2 from the germline V gene are SNHLY and FYNNEI. This CDR3 contains 16 residues. With 4 bases removed from V and 0 bases from J, the gap between germline ends came to 13 bases. The CDR3 coding sequence is TGTGCCAGCAGTGTAGAGGGGAGACATAGCAATCAGCCCCAGCATTTT. Encoded protein: CASSVEGRHSNQPQHF.

This clone appeared once. This sequence joins TRBV29-1 and TRBJ2-3, with 7 bases identical to TRBD1. Germline trimming cut 7 bases from V and 6 bases from J; bases unmatched to any gene: 4. Germline V gene data show CDR1 as SQVTM and CDR2 as ANQGSEA. This CDR3 region has 11 residues. CDR3 nucleotide sequence: TGCAGCGACCTACAGGGGGATACGCAGTATTTT. Translation: CSDLQGDTQYF.

The chain recombines TRBV5-1 with TRBJ2-6; D is unresolved. The CDR3 extends over 12 amino acids. Trimming stripped 10 bases from V and 0 bases from J, with 5 bases between. Germline V gives CDR1 SGHRS, CDR2 YFSETQ. This CDR3 reads CASYSGANVLTF. The CDR3 nucleotides read TGCGCCTCCTACTCTGGGGCCAACGTCCTGACTTTC.

J is TRBJ1-2 and V is TRBV5-4; TRBD1 aligns across 7 bases. The V segment lost 4 bases and the J segment 4 bases; nucleotides outside the gene matches: 4. This CDR3 region has 13 residues. CDR1 SGHNT and CDR2 YYREEE come from the germline V gene (reference sequence). CDR3 DNA: TGTGCCAGCAGCCCAGGACAGGTCTATGGCTACACCTTC. Its translation is CASSPGQVYGYTF.